This TCR beta chain was profiled in a study of T cells in Graves' hyperthyroidism and ophthalmopathy (dated by TCRdb to about 2019). About the full investigation: Peripheral blood samples were taken at the time of initial diagnosis, prior to any treatment. The 90 to 100 discovery patients were randomly divided into training and test sets at a 7:3 ratio. An independent validation cohort of some 18 hyperthyroidism patients and roughly 16 patients who later progressed to ophthalmopathy tested prospective prediction of ophthalmopathy. After blood sampling, hyperthyroidism patients were treated with methimazole at a starting dose of 30 mg daily, and ophthalmopathy patients were treated with high-dose intravenous methylprednisolone. TCR V-J signatures able to tell the groups apart were searched for in a discovery cohort of more than 90 patients, of whom 40 to 45 had Graves' ophthalmopathy and 55 to 65 had stable Graves' hyperthyroidism. The paper reports TCR Vbeta CDR3 sequencing of roughly 140 peripheral blood samples: some 41 ophthalmopathy, under 85 hyperthyroidism and around 17 progressor patients. The study also compared thyroid tissue and blood T-cell repertoires from about six Graves' hyperthyroidism patients.

Study-wide findings and limitations: Ophthalmopathy was separated from stable hyperthyroidism by a 13 V-J signature model, with 85% to 90% sensitivity and approximately 81% specificity obtained in cross-validation and 80%/75% obtained in testing. Most expanded thyroid clonotypes (frequency above 0.001) were also detected in blood, a finding suggesting that blood repertoires may reflect thyroid immune responses. In validation, the model predicted progression to ophthalmopathy with 65% to 71% sensitivity and 72% to 85% specificity, a median of 6.5 months before onset. No statistical method was used to fix the sample size in advance, and group allocation was not hidden from the investigators.

TCR beta CDR3 regions were amplified from RNA transcripts. The first round of RT-PCR for the TCR CDR3 was performed with the HTBI primer set and the Qiagen OneStep RT-PCR kit. Libraries were constructed in a second round of multiplex PCR, after which size selection and purification were performed. Libraries were sequenced paired-end with 100 bp reads on an Illumina HiSeq2000. The paper's processing steps were these. SOAPnuke was used to process the raw data, throwing out any read that contained adapters or uncalled bases, had a mean Phred below 15, or lacked an exact constant-primer or identifier match. COPE v1.2.5 was used to merge the high-quality paired reads, and each unique nucleotide sequence was defined as a clonotype. MiTCR v1.1 was used to align clonotypes to the IMGT TRBV, TRBD and TRBJ reference segments. Only V-J combinations with frequency above 0.0001, covering 99.2% of repertoires, were analysed. The TCS score was defined as the ratio of F50 (clonal expansion) to E x V (chaos), calculated using BLOSUM62-based TCRdist between CDR3 peptides within each V-J. Welch's t-statistics and random forest reduced around 520 V-J features to 13, which were used in a naive Bayes classifier (R e1071). TCRdb reran the public reads through fastp at Q25 and MiXCR, keeping productive beta chains. Rows are unified per CDR3 protein, each entry keeping the most common DNA and genes. The V and J calls come from TCRdb's annotation, not from the publication. In all, the sample holds about 400,000 distinct CDR3 sequences, and more than 15% of those were seen once. Of the sample, roughly 14% falls within the top ten clones.

This clonotype came up many times. Its cognate antigen has yet to be identified. No base quality values were provided; no much bigger clone lies one nucleotide off. The CDR3 contains 16 residues, cysteine and phenylalanine counted. The read is trimmed to its CDR3 DNA, 48 bases read in frame from base 1. The germline V gene (reference sequence) supplies CDR1 SEHNR and CDR2 FQNEAQ. The germline V end is reduced by 1 base and the J end by 7 bases; junction bases left unmatched: 8. Stable Graves' hyperthyroidism was defined as no progression to ophthalmopathy during 18 months of follow-up. The hyperthyroidism patients were between 18 and 65 years old and newly diagnosed, with a disease duration of less than 2 months. The study excluded patients with uncontrolled infections, other autoimmune diseases, pregnancy or lactation. Diagnoses were established on the basis of clinical symptoms, serum thyroxine and TRAb, thyroid ultrasound, and orbital computed tomography. Ficoll-Paque density gradient centrifugation was used to isolate PBMCs from around 10 ml of fresh peripheral blood. Total RNA was extracted with Trizol reagent, and quality was checked on an Agilent 2100 Bioanalyzer.

The TCR sequence derives from a woman aged 18-29 years with Graves' hyperthyroidism. The sample was blood. The receptor chain draws on TRBV7-9 and TRBJ2-1, and 9 junction bases match TRBD1. At the DNA level, the sequence is TGTGCCAGCAGCTTAGGTTGGGGGACAGGGAAAAATGAGCAGTTCTTC. Translation gives CASSLGWGTGKNEQFF.